The 14 T cell receptor beta chains reported below all come from one sample, sequenced in a study of tumor and adjacent non-tumor tissue in lung cancer. A modified ARM-PCR protocol with three rounds of nested PCR amplified TCRbeta. TCRdb passed the multiplex PCR reads through MiXCR, listing each CDR3 protein once. The sample contains about 98,000 distinct CDR3 sequences, less than 85% of which appear only once. RNA was extracted from bulk tissue without any cell sorting. This non-tumor lung sample came from over 3 cm beyond the tumor edge. Sequenced material: distant non-tumor lung tissue. The receptors come from a man aged 60 to 75 with small cell lung cancer.

Concerning this clonotype: The germline gene is not matched at one end of the junction; a read error may be the cause. The chain is built from TRBV4-2 and TRBJ2-3; D possibly uses TRBD1 or TRBD2 (7 bases each). The CDR3 totals 17 residues. CDR1 is LGHNA, CDR2 YNFKEQ, per germline. The CDR3 DNA is TGTGCCAGCAGCCCGGACCAATGCGGGGAGGGGACAGAAACGCAGTATTTT. Translated: CASSPDQCGEGTETQYF.

About this clonotype itself: One junction end disagrees with the germline gene, perhaps due to a read error. The genes are TRBV4-2 and TRBJ2-7; tentative D call: TRBD2 (5 bases). The CDR3 runs to 14 residues. Germline CDR1 is LGHNA and CDR2 is YNFKEQ. This chain's CDR3 is CASSQDPEVHEQYF. The CDR3 DNA reads TGTGCCAGCAGCCAAGACCCGGAGGTCCACGAGCAGTATTTC.

A remark on this clonotype: Germline and junction disagree at one end, which may indicate a read error. The chain links TRBV2 to TRBJ1-2; 9 bases match TRBD1. The CDR3 has 15 amino acids. Germline V lookup: CDR1 SNHLY, CDR2 FYNNEI. CDR3 nucleotides: TGTGCCAGCAGGGACACAGGGGGCCTAAACTATGTCTACACCTTC. It encodes CASRDTGGLNYVYTF.

Comments on this clonotype: This CDR3 fails to terminate in the conserved phenylalanine or tryptophan, so it likely reflects a read error. This sequence joins TRBV5-4 and TRBJ2-1; D remains unclear. Germline CDR1 is SGHNT and CDR2 is YYREEE (reference sequence). Trimming stripped 3 bases from V and 0 bases from J, with 10 bases between. The CDR3 totals 15 residues. CDR3 loop: CASSSLLDSYNEQFS. Written as DNA, the CDR3 is TGTGCCAGCAGCTCGTTACTTGACTCCTACAATGAGCAGTTCTCC.

This clonotype was counted a single time. This chain connects TRBV12-3 or TRBV12-4 to TRBJ2-5; 9 nucleotides agree with TRBD2. J lost 6 bases, V lost 4 bases, and 6 bases had no gene match. The CDR3 has 14 amino acids. The CDR3: CASSSYSGGQTQYF. The DNA for the CDR3 is TGTGCCAGCAGTTCCTATAGCGGGGGACAGACCCAGTACTTC.

Points on this clonotype: The germline gene is not matched at one end of the junction; a read error may be the cause. V is TRBV6-5 and J is TRBJ2-1; D unresolved. The CDR3 contains 14 residues. CDR1 is MNHEY, CDR2 SVGAGI, per germline. For the CDR3, the DNA is TGTACCAGCAGGCGAGGCTGGACGGACAATGAGCAGTTCTTC. It codes for CTSRRGWTDNEQFF.

This clonotype was recorded many times. The chain links TRBV20-1 to TRBJ1-2; TRBD1 might be the D (6 bases). Germline V gene data show CDR1 as DFQATT and CDR2 as SNEGSKA (reference sequence). The CDR3 extends over 14 amino acids. Trimming took off 0 bases at V and 8 bases at J, with 16 bases between the two ends. The CDR3 spells CSARENRAGGGYTF. CDR3 DNA sequence: TGCAGTGCTAGAGAGAACAGGGCCGGGGGGGGCTACACCTTC.

The chain combines TRBV5-1 with TRBJ2-1; 7 nucleotides line up with TRBD1. Per germline, CDR1 SGHRS and CDR2 YFSETQ. CDR3 length: 14 residues. The V and J ends lost 7 bases and 9 bases, in that order; junction bases with no gene match: 13. The chain's CDR3 is CASHSGTELGEQFF. The CDR3 nucleotides read TGCGCCAGCCACTCCGGGACAGAGCTCGGTGAGCAGTTCTTC.

This chain connects TRBV10-1 to TRBJ2-7, with a possible D match to TRBD2 (7 bases). Germline CDR1 is WNHNN and CDR2 is SYGVQD (reference sequence). CDR3 length equals 15 residues. This CDR3 reads CASSGGRESRNEQYV. The CDR3 DNA sequence: TGCGCCAGCAGTGGGGGGCGGGAGTCCAGGAACGAGCAGTACGTA.

CDR3 sequence: CSTPRKDREYGYTF. The CDR3 DNA is TGCAGTACACCTAGGAAGGACAGAGAGTATGGCTACACCTTC. The chain joins TRBV20-1 to TRBJ1-2; D may be TRBD1 (6 bases). This CDR3 has 14 residues. With 8 bases removed from V and 5 bases from J, the gap between germline ends came to 21 bases. Germline loops: CDR1 DFQATT, CDR2 SNEGSKA (reference sequence).

As concerns this clonotype: The missing conserved phenylalanine or tryptophan at the end of this CDR3 makes a read error likely. The chain links TRBV12-3 or TRBV12-4 to TRBJ2-1; TRBD2 aligns across 7 bases. The CDR3 consists of 15 residues. Trimming took 10 bases from V and 7 from J; bases not matched to a gene: 16. The CDR3 DNA reads TGTGCCATCAGCGGGGCTACCATGACTTTTAATGAGCAGTTCATC. Its translation: CAISGATMTFNEQFI.

As concerns this clonotype: At one end the junction does not follow the germline gene, possibly because of a read error. The V and J genes are TRBV11-2 and TRBJ1-1; 8 bases are shared with TRBD1. Germline CDR1 SGHAT, CDR2 FQNNGV. The CDR3 runs 15 residues. In nucleotides, the CDR3 is TGTGCCAGCAGCCTAGTAACAGGGGGGTACACTGAAGCTATCTTT. Encoded protein: CASSLVTGGYTEAIF.

On this clonotype itself: Because it lacks the conserved phenylalanine or tryptophan at the end, this CDR3 is likely a read error. This chain joins TRBV12-3 or TRBV12-4 and TRBJ2-1; the D is unclear. Near its end, the DNA agrees better with TRBJ2-7, so the J call may be wrong. The CDR3 covers 12 residues. Written as DNA, the CDR3 is TGTGCCAGCAGGAAAAATTACAATGAGCAGTACTAC. This gives the protein CASRKNYNEQYY.

The rearrangement links TRBV6-2 or TRBV6-3 to TRBJ2-7; D may be TRBD2 (5 bases). V lost 6 bases and J lost 3, with 15 bases in between. The CDR3 is 14 residues long. CDR1 is MNHEY and CDR2 is SVGEGT in the germline V gene. CDR3 protein: CASRRSSAIYEQYV. The CDR3 nucleotides read TGTGCCAGCAGGAGGAGTAGCGCAATCTACGAGCAGTACGTC.